This TCR beta chain was recovered during a study of graft-versus-host responses after intestinal transplantation. The method was immunoSEQ multiplex PCR; TCRdb's version includes in-frame clones alone and lacks a portion of them. The table includes about 7,700 clones, roughly four fifths detected once. Deletions cut 9 bases from V and 7 bases from J, with 15 bases between. Per the germline V gene, CDR1 is WNHNN and CDR2 is SYGVQD (reference sequence). The CDR3 consists of 12 residues. Graft specimens yielded both intraepithelial and lamina propria lymphocytes. V is TRBV10-1 and J is TRBJ1-1; unclear D gene. The clonotype originates from a human patient who received an intestinal transplant, so some T cells may come from the graft donor. The material was ileum tissue, obtained roughly 230 days after intestinal transplant. The CDR3 is CASSRRAGEAFF. CDR3 sequence (DNA): TGCGCCAGTAGCCGTAGGGCGGGTGAAGCTTTCTTT.